Below are 8 T cell receptor beta chains sequenced from a single sample in a study of blood T cell repertoires in COVID-19. Libraries were prepared by immunoSEQ multiplex PCR; TCRdb keeps only in-frame clonotypes and omits some of them. The data contain 100,000 to 150,000 clones, 70% to 90% of them singletons. Sequenced material: peripheral blood. The origin of the receptors is a man aged 35 to 55 with acute or convalescent COVID-19.

J is TRBJ2-1 and V is TRBV5-1, with 11 bases matching TRBD2. The CDR3 extends over 16 amino acids. The V and J ends lost 2 bases and 1 base, in that order; junction bases with no gene match: 2. CDR1 is SGHRS and CDR2 is YFSETQ in the germline V gene. This CDR3 reads CASSLLAGVSYNEQFF. Written as DNA, the CDR3 is TGCGCCAGCAGCTTACTAGCGGGAGTTTCCTACAATGAGCAGTTCTTC.

J is TRBJ1-3 and V is TRBV29-1, with 9 bases matching TRBD1. Looked up from germline, CDR1 is SQVTM and CDR2 is ANQGSEA. The CDR3 has 14 amino acids. J was trimmed by 4 bases and V by 6 bases; bases with no gene match: 7. Written as DNA, the CDR3 is TGCAGCGTCTCCGGGACAGGGCAGGGAAACACCATATATTTT. Translated: CSVSGTGQGNTIYF.

The rearrangement joins TRBV11-2 to TRBJ2-7, with no clear D. Trimming cost V 1 base and J 0 bases, with 4 bases left between them. The CDR3 has 13 amino acids. Looked up from germline, CDR1 is SGHAT and CDR2 is FQNNGV. The CDR3 protein is CASSLGVSYEQYF. The CDR3 DNA sequence: TGTGCCAGCAGCTTAGGAGTCTCCTACGAGCAGTACTTC.

The chain employs TRBV10-1 and TRBJ2-5, with D maybe TRBD2 (6 bases). V lost 9 bases and J 5 bases, leaving 13 bases between the germline ends. Looked up from germline, CDR1 is WNHNN and CDR2 is SYGVQD (reference sequence). The CDR3 loop spans 12 amino acids. The CDR3 DNA reads as TGCGCCAGATCTCCAGGGAGGGAGACCCAGTACTTC. Amino acid sequence: CARSPGRETQYF.

This clone was found once. The chain links TRBV4-1 to TRBJ1-1; no reliable D call. The length of the CDR3 is 14 residues. V was shortened by 3 bases and J by 0 bases, with 8 bases between the two germline ends. Germline loops: CDR1 MGHRA, CDR2 YSYEKL. The CDR3 bases are TGCGCCAGCAGCCAGTTGGAGATGAACACTGAAGCTTTCTTT. It yields the protein CASSQLEMNTEAFF.

The V gene is TRBV5-1, the J gene TRBJ2-4; a possible D gene is TRBD1 (6 bases). V lost 0 bases and J 1 base, leaving 17 bases between the germline ends. CDR3 length equals 18 residues. The germline V gene has CDR1 SGHRS and CDR2 YFSETQ. The CDR3 sequence: CASSLVQGPMGAKNIQYF. The CDR3 coding sequence is TGCGCCAGCAGCTTGGTCCAGGGGCCCATGGGGGCCAAAAACATTCAGTACTTC.

About this clone: This likely stems from a read error, as it lies one base from a far larger clone. The rearrangement links TRBV7-3 to TRBJ2-2; D is unclear. Germline V gene data show CDR1 as SGHTA and CDR2 as FQGTGA. V shed 5 bases and J shed 0 bases, with 4 bases lying between them. This CDR3 has 13 amino acids. This CDR3 is CASSPANTGELFF. In DNA form, the CDR3 reads TGTGCCAGCAGCCCAGCGAACACCGGGGAGCTGTTTTTT.

The rearrangement joins TRBV11-2 to TRBJ1-1; D gene uncertain. Germline values: CDR1 SGHAT, CDR2 FQNNGV. The V end lost 5 bases, the J end lost 1 base, and 8 bases lay between the germline ends. The CDR3 is 13 amino acids. For the CDR3, the DNA is TGTGCCAGCAGCCAGGATTCGAACACTGAAGCTTTCTTT. This sequence encodes CASSQDSNTEAFF.